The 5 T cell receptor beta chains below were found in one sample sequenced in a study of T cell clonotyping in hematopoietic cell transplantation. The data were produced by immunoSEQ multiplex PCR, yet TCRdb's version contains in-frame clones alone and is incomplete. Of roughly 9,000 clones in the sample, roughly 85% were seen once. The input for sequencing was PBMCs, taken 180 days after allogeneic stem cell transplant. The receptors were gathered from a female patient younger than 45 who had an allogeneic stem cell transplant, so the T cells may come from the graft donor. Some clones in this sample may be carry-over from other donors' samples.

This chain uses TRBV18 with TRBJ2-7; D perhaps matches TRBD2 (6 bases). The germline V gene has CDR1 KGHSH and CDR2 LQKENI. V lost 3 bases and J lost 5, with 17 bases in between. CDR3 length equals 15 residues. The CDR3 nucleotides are TGTGCCAGCTCACCGGGACTCCTCCCGCTACACGAGCAGTACTTC. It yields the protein CASSPGLLPLHEQYF.

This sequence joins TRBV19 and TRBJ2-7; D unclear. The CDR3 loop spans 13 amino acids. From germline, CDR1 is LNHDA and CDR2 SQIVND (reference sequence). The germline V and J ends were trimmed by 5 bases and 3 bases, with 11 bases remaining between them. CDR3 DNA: TGTGCCAGTAGTGTGACACGTTACTACGAGCAGTACTTC. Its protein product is CASSVTRYYEQYF.

The CDR3: CASSLDRGNQPQHF. The CDR3 bases are TGTGCCAGCAGCTTGGACAGGGGCAATCAGCCCCAGCATTTT. This sequence joins TRBV5-8 and TRBJ1-5; perhaps TRBD1 as D (6 bases). CDR1 SGHTS and CDR2 YDEGEE come from the germline V gene. The CDR3 is 14 amino acids. V was cut by 0 bases and J by 2 bases, with 6 bases left in between. Full variable domain (remainder filled in from reference TRBV5-8 and TRBJ1-5): EAGVTQSPTHLIKTRGQQATLRCSPISGHTSVYWYQQALGLGLQFLLWYDEGEERNRGNFPPRFSGRQFPNYSSELNVNALELEDSALYLCASSLDRGNQPQHFGDGTRLSIL.

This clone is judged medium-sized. DNA of the CDR3: TGTGCTAGTGGTTTGGTAGCGGGGCTCGAGCAGTACTTC. Translating it yields CASGLVAGLEQYF. This chain joins TRBV12-5 and TRBJ2-7; 7 bases are a match to TRBD2. Germline V gene data show CDR1 as LGHNT and CDR2 as FRNRAP. The CDR3 is 13 residues long. The trim removed 0 bases at V and 6 bases at J, leaving 2 bases unmatched.

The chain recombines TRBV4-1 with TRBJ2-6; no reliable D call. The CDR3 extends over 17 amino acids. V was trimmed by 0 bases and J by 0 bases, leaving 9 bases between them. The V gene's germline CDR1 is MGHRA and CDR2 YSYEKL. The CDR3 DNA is TGCGCCAGCAGCCAAGATCCACCAGACTCTGGGGCCAACGTCCTGACTTTC. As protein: CASSQDPPDSGANVLTF.